Each of the 14 T cell receptor beta chains below was sequenced from the same sample in a study of CXCR3-negative and CXCR3-positive naive CD8 T cells (dated by TCRdb to between 2018 and 2021). The run used a NextSeq 550. The Human TCR Profiling Kit (MiLaboratory) was used to prepare UMI-labeled 5' RACE TRB cDNA libraries. TCRdb reprocessed the raw reads; every CDR3 protein sequence is a single record, and DNA is not supplied. The sample table includes 40,000 to 45,000 distinct CDR3 sequences. The ten largest clones take up around 2% of the sample. Input material: naive CXCR3- CD8+ T cells from blood. Interpreted using the paper, the cell subset or site label stands for: CD45RO-CCR7+CD27+CD95- naive CD8+ T cells lacking CXCR3 (TNR3-). Receptor source: a human donor in good health. Some clones in this sample may be carry-over from other donors' samples.

The chain combines TRBV28 with TRBJ1-5. CDR1 is MDHEN, CDR2 SYDVKM, per germline. This CDR3 region has 18 residues. The CDR3 is CASSLGITETYSNQPQHF.

The chain uses TRBV7-2 and TRBJ1-1; TCRdb names TRBD1, which stays unverified in the absence of DNA. Germline CDR1 and CDR2: SGHTA and FQGNSA. The CDR3 is made up of 15 amino acids. The CDR3 sequence: CASSLGGTGGTEAFF.

This sequence joins TRBV27 and TRBJ2-3. The germline V gene encodes CDR1 MNHEY and CDR2 SMNVEV (reference sequence). This CDR3 is built from 12 residues. The chain's CDR3 is CASSYSTDTQYF.

V gene TRBV7-9 combines with J gene TRBJ2-6; the TCRdb call, TRBD1, lacks DNA for checking. This CDR3 comprises 18 residues. Germline CDR1 reads SEHNR; CDR2 reads FQNEAQ (reference sequence). This chain's CDR3 is CASSPRDRDPSGANVLTF.

The chain recombines TRBV14 with TRBJ2-7. Germline CDR1 reads SGHDN; CDR2 reads FVKESK. This CDR3 has 12 residues. Here the CDR3 reads CASSQDIYEQYF.

V is TRBV11-2 and J is TRBJ2-1; TCRdb selects TRBD1, and the lack of DNA leaves this call unchecked. The length of the CDR3 is 13 residues. Germline CDR1 reads SGHAT; CDR2 reads FQNNGV. CDR3: CASSLKGAHEQFF. Based on the CDR3 plus reference TRBV11-2 and TRBJ2-1, the full variable domain is EAGVAQSPRYKIIEKRQSVAFWCNPISGHATLYWYQQILGQGPKLLIQFQNNGVVDDSQLPKDRFSAERLKGVDSTLKIQPAKLEDSAVYLCASSLKGAHEQFFGPGTRLTVL.

The genes are TRBV7-3 and TRBJ2-1; TCRdb designates TRBD2, a call that cannot be tested without DNA. This CDR3 has 16 residues. Germline values: CDR1 SGHTA, CDR2 FQGTGA. The CDR3 spells CASREGAGGPPNEQFF.

The V gene is TRBV29-1, the J gene TRBJ2-7; TCRdb indicates TRBD1, and absent DNA this call remains unverified. CDR1 is SQVTM and CDR2 is ANQGSEA in the germline V gene. CDR3 size: 11 residues. The CDR3: CSVGQGREQYF.

The chain carries TRBV29-1 and TRBJ2-3; TCRdb gives TRBD2 as the D gene, but with no DNA this cannot be confirmed. CDR3 length: 14 residues. Germline CDR1 reads SQVTM; CDR2 reads ANQGSEA. CDR3 residues: CSAPGLPSTDTQYF.

The chain recombines TRBV18 with TRBJ2-5; the TCRdb call, TRBD2, lacks DNA for checking. Germline V CDR1 and CDR2: KGHSH, LQKENI. CDR3 size: 16 residues. The CDR3 loop reads CASSPVAGGPEETQYF.

The chain carries TRBV6-2 or TRBV6-3 and TRBJ2-3; TCRdb's assignment of TRBD1 cannot be checked, as there is no DNA. CDR3 length: 20 amino acids. Germline CDR1 and CDR2: MNHEY and SVGEGT. Here the CDR3 reads CASSYFDRGQAPVGVDTQYF.

The V gene is TRBV2, the J gene TRBJ2-1; TCRdb reports TRBD1, a call that lacks DNA to check it against. The CDR3 loop spans 17 amino acids. From germline, CDR1 is SNHLY and CDR2 FYNNEI. CDR3 sequence reads: CASSGKGQPNPYNEQFF.

V gene TRBV7-9 combines with J gene TRBJ2-7; TCRdb lists TRBD2, though no DNA is available to test this call. CDR1 and CDR2 (germline): SEHNR, FQNEAQ (reference sequence). The CDR3 contains 15 residues. This CDR3 reads CASSSGLAGENEQYF.

The rearrangement uses TRBV27 and TRBJ2-1; TCRdb designates TRBD1, a call that cannot be tested without DNA. Germline-derived CDR1 and CDR2 are MNHEY and SMNVEV (reference sequence). The CDR3 totals 15 residues. CDR3: CASRPGGDKNNEQFF.